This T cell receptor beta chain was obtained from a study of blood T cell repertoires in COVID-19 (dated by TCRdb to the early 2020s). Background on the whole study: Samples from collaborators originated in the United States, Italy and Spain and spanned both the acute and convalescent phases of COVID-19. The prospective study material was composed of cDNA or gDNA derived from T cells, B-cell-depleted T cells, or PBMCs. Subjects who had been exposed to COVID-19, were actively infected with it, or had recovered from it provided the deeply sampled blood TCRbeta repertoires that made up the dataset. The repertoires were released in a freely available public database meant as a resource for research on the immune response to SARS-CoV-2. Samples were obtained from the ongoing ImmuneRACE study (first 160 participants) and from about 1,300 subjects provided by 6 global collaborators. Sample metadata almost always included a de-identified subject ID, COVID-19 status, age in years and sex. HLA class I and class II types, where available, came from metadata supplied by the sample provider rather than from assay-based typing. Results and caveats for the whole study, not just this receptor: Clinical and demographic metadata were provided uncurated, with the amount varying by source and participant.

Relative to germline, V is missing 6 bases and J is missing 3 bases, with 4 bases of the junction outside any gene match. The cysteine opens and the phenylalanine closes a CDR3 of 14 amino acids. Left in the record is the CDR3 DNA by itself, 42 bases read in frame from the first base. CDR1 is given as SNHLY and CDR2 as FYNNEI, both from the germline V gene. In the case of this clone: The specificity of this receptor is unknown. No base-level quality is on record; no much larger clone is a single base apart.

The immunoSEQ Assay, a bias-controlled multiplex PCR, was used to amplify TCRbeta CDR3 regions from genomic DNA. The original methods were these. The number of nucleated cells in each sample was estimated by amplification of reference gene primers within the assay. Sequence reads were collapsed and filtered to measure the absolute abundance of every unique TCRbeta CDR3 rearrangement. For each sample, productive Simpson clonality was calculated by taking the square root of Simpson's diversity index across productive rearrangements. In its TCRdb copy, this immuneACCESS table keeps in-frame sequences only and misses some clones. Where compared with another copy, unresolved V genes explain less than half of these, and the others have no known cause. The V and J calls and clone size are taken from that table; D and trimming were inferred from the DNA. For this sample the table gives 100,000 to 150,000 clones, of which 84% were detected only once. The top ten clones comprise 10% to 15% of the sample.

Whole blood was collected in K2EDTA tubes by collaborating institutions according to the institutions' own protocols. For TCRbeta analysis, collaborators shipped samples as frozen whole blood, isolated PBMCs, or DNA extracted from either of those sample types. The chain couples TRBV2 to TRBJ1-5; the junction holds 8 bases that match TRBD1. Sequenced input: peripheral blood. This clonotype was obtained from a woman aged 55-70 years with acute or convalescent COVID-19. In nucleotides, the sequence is TGTGCCAGCAGAGACAGGGGTTACAATCAGCCCCAGCATTTT. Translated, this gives CASRDRGYNQPQHF.